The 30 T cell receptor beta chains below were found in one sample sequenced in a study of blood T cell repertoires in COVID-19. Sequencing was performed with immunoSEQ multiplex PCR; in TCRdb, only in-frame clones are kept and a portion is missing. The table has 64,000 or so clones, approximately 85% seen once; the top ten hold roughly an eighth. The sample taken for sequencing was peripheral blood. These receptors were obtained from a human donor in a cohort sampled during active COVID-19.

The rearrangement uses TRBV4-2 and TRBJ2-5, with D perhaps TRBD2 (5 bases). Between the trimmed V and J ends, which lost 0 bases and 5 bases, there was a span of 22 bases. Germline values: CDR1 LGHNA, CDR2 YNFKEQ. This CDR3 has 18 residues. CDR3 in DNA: TGTGCCAGCAGCCAAGATTGGATCCCAAGCGGCCGCGGGGAGACCCAGTACTTC. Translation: CASSQDWIPSGRGETQYF.

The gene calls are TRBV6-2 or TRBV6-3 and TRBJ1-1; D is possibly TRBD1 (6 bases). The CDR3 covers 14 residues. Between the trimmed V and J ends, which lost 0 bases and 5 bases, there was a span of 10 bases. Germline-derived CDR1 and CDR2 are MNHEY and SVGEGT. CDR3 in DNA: TGTGCCAGCAGTTACTCAGGGGGAGGGACTGAAGCTTTCTTT. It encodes CASSYSGGGTEAFF.

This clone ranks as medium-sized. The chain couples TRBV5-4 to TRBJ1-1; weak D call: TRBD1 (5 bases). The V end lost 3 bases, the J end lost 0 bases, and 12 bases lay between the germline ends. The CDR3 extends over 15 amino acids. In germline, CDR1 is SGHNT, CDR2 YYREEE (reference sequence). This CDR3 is CASSWDGGMNTEAFF. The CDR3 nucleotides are TGTGCCAGCAGCTGGGACGGAGGGATGAACACTGAAGCTTTCTTT.

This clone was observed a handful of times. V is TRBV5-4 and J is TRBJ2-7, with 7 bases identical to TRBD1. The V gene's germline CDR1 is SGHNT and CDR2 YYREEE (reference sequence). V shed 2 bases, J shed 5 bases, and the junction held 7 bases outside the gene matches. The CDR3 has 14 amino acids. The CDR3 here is CASSLNRGFHEQYF. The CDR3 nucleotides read TGTGCCAGCAGCTTAAACAGGGGTTTCCACGAGCAGTACTTC.

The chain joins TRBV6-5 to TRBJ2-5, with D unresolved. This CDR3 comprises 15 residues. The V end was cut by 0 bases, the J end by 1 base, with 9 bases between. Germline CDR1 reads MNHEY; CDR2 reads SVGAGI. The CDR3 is CASSYSGASQETQYF. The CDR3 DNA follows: TGTGCCAGCAGTTACTCGGGCGCCTCCCAAGAGACCCAGTACTTC.

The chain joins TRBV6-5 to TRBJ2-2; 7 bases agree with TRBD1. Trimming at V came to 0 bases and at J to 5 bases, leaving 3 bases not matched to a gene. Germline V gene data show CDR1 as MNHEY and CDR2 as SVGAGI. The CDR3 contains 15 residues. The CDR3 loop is CASSYSTGLTGELFF. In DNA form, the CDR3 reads TGTGCCAGCAGTTACTCGACAGGGTTGACCGGGGAGCTGTTTTTT.

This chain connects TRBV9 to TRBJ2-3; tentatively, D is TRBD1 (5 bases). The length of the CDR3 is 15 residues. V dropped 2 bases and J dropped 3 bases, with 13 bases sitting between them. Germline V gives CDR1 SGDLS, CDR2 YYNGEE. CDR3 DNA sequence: TGTGCCAGCAGCGTCGGGCCAGGGAAAACAGATACGCAGTATTTT. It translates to CASSVGPGKTDTQYF.

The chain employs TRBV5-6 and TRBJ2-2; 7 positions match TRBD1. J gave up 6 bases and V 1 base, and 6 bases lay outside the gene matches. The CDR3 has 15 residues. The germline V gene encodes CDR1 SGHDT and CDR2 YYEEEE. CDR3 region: CASSLPDRASGELFF. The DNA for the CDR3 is TGTGCCAGCAGCTTGCCAGACAGGGCATCCGGGGAGCTGTTTTTT.

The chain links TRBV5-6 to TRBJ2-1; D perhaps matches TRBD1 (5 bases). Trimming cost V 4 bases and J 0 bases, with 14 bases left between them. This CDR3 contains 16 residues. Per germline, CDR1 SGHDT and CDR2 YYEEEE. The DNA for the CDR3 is TGTGCCAGCAGCCTACGACAGCAAAGCTCCTACAATGAGCAGTTCTTC. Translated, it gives CASSLRQQSSYNEQFF.

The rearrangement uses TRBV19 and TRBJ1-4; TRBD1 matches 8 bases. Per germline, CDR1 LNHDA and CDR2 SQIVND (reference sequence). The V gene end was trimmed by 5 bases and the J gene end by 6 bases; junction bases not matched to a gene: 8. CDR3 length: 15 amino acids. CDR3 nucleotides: TGTGCCAGTAGTCCCAACGCAGGGGGCGATGAAAAACTGTTTTTT. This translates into CASSPNAGGDEKLFF.

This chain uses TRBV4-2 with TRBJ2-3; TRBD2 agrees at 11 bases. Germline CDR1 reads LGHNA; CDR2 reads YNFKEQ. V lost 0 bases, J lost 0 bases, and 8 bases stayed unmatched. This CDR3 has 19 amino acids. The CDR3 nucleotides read TGTGCCAGCAGCCAAGACGGGACTAGCGGAGCTCCTAGCACAGATACGCAGTATTTT. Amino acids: CASSQDGTSGAPSTDTQYF.

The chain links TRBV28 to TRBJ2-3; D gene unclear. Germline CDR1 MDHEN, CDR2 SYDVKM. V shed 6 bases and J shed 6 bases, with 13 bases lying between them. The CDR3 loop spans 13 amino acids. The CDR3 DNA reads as TGTGCCAGCAGCCGGTCCTCTCCGGATACGCAGTATTTT. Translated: CASSRSSPDTQYF.

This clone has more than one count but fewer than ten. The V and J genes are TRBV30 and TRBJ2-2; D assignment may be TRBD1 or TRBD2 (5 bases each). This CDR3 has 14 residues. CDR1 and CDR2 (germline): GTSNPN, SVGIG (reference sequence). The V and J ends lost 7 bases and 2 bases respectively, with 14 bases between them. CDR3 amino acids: CASGWQGNTGELFF. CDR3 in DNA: TGTGCCTCGGGGTGGCAGGGAAACACCGGGGAGCTGTTTTTT.

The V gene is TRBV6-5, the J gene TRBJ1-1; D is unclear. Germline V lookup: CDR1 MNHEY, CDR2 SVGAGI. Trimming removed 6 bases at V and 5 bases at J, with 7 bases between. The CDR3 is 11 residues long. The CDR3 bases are TGTGCCAGCAGCGGGAGAACTGAAGCTTTCTTT. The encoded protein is CASSGRTEAFF.

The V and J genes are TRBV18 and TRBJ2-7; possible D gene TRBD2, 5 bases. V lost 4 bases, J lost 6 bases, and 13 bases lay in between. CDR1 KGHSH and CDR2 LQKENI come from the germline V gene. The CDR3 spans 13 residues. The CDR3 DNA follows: TGTGCCAGCTCACAGGTATTGGCGGGCGAGCAGTACGTC. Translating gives CASSQVLAGEQYV.

The CDR3 region is CASSETGDYGYTF. DNA of the CDR3: TGCGCCAGCAGCGAAACAGGGGACTATGGCTACACCTTC. The V and J genes are TRBV10-1 and TRBJ1-2, with 7 bases lining up with TRBD1. The V and J ends lost 6 bases and 3 bases, in that order; junction bases with no gene match: 4. CDR1 is WNHNN and CDR2 is SYGVQD in the germline V gene (reference sequence). The CDR3 spans 13 residues.

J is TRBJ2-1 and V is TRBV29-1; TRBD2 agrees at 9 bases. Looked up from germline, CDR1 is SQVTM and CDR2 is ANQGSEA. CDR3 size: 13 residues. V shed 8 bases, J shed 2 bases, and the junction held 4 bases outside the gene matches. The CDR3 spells CSSGGGAYNEQFF. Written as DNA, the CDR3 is TGCAGCAGTGGCGGGGGGGCCTACAATGAGCAGTTCTTC.

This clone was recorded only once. The CDR3 coding sequence is TGTGCCAGCAGACGAACAGGTGAAAAACTGTTTTTT. This encodes CASRRTGEKLFF. The rearrangement links TRBV7-9 to TRBJ1-4; D perhaps matches TRBD1 (5 bases). This CDR3 has 12 residues. The germline V and J ends were trimmed by 6 bases and 7 bases, with 9 bases remaining between them. CDR1 and CDR2 (germline): SEHNR, FQNEAQ (reference sequence).

The CDR3 DNA is TGTGCCAGCAGCTTCGGACAGCGTAATGAAAAACTGTTTTTT. Translated, it gives CASSFGQRNEKLFF. This chain connects TRBV7-9 to TRBJ1-4; D is possibly TRBD1 (6 bases). V lost 3 bases and J lost 4, with 9 bases in between. The germline V gene encodes CDR1 SEHNR and CDR2 FQNEAQ (reference sequence). The CDR3 totals 14 residues.

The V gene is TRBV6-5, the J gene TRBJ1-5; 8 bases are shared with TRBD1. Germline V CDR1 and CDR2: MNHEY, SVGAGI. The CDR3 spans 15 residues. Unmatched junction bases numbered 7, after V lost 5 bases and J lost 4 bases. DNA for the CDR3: TGTGCCAGCAGTCTAGGACAGGGAGGTAATCAGCCCCAGCATTTT. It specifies CASSLGQGGNQPQHF.

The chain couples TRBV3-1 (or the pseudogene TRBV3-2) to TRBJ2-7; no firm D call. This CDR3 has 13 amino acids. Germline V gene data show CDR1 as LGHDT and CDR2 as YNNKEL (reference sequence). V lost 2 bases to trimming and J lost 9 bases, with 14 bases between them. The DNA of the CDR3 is TGTGCCAGCAGCCAACGTGGCCCCGGCGGGCAGTACTTC. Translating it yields CASSQRGPGGQYF.

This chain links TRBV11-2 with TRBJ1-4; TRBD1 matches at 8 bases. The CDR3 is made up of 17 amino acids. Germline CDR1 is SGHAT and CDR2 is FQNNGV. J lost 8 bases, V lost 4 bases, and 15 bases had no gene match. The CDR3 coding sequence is TGTGCCAGCAGCTCCCCCTTCTACAGGGGGTTTGGGGAAAAACTGTTTTTT. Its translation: CASSSPFYRGFGEKLFF. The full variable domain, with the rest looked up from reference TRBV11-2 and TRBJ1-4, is EAGVAQSPRYKIIEKRQSVAFWCNPISGHATLYWYQQILGQGPKLLIQFQNNGVVDDSQLPKDRFSAERLKGVDSTLKIQPAKLEDSAVYLCASSSPFYRGFGEKLFFGSGTQLSVL.

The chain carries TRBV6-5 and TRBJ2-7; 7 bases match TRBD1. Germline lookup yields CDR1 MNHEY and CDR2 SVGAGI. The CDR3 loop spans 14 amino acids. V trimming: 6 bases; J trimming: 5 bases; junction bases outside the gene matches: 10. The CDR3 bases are TGTGCCAGCAGAGAGACAGGGTGGGCCCACGAGCAGTACTTC. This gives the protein CASRETGWAHEQYF.

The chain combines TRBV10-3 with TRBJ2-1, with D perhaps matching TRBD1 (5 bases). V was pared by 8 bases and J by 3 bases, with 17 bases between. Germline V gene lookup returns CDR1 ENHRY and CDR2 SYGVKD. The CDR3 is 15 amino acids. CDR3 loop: CAIGQGRINYNEQFF. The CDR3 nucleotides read TGTGCCATCGGGCAGGGCAGAATAAACTACAATGAGCAGTTCTTC.

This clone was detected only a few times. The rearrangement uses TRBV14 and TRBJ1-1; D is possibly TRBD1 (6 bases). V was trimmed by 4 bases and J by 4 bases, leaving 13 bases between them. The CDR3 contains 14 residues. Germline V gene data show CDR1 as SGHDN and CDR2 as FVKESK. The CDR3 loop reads CASSLGALGTEAFF. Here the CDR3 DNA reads TGTGCCAGCAGCCTGGGGGCCCTTGGCACTGAAGCTTTCTTT. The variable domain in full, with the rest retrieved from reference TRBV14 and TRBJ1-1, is EAGVTQFPSHSVIEKGQTVTLRCDPISGHDNLYWYRRVMGKEIKFLLHFVKESKQDESGMPNNRFLAERTGGTYSTLKVQPAELEDSGVYFCASSLGALGTEAFFGQGTRLTVV.

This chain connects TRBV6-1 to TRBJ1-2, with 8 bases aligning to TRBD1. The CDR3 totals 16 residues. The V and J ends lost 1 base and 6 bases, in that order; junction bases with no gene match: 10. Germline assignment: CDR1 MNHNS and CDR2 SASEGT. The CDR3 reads CASSEVGSRGPNGYTF. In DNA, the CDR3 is TGTGCCAGCAGTGAAGTCGGTAGCAGGGGGCCGAATGGCTACACCTTC.

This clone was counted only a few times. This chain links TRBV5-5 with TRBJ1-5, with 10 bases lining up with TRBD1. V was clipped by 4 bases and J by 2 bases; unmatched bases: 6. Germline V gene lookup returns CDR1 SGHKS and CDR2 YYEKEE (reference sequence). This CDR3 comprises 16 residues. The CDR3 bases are TGTGCCAGCAGCCCGACAGGGGGCCGAGGCAATCAGCCCCAGCATTTT. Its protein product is CASSPTGGRGNQPQHF.

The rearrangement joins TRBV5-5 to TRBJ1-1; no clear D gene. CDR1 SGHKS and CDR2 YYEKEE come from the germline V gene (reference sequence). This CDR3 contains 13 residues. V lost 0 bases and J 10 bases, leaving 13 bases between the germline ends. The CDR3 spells CASSLAGEGSAFF. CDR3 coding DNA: TGTGCCAGCAGCTTGGCCGGGGAGGGTTCAGCTTTCTTT.

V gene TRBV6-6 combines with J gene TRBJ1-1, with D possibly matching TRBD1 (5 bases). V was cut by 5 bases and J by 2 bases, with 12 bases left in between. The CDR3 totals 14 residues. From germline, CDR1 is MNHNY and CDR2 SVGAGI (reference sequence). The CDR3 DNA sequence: TGTGCCAGCAGTCTCGACAGCTCCAACACTGAAGCTTTCTTT. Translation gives CASSLDSSNTEAFF.

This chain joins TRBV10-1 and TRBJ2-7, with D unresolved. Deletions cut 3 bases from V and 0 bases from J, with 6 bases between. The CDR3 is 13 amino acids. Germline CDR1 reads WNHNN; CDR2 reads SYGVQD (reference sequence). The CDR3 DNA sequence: TGCGCCAGCAGTGACCACGGCTCCTACGAGCAGTACTTC. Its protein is CASSDHGSYEQYF.